Following are 14 T cell receptor beta chains from one sample sequenced in a study of shared clonotypes between healthy human individuals. Repertoires were generated with immunoSEQ multiplex PCR, while TCRdb's copy carries only in-frame clones and drops some. This sample has about 480,000 clones, with approximately 79% found just once. The specimen was PBMCs. The receptors stem from a woman in her forties in good health. Some clones in this sample may be carry-over from other donors' samples.

This chain links TRBV7-9 with TRBJ1-5, with D perhaps TRBD1 (6 bases). Trimming took 1 base from V and 7 from J, leaving 8 bases between them. Germline assignment: CDR1 SEHNR and CDR2 FQNEAQ (reference sequence). This CDR3 is 13 amino acids long. CDR3 sequence (DNA): TGTGCCAGCAGCTTAGGCACAGGGCAGCCCCAGCATTTT. Residues: CASSLGTGQPQHF. Full variable domain (outside the CDR3, taken from reference TRBV7-9 and TRBJ1-5): DTGVSQNPRHKITKRGQNVTFRCDPISEHNRLYWYRQTLGQGPEFLTYFQNEAQLEKSRLLSDRFSAERPKGSFSTLEIQRTEQGDSAMYLCASSLGTGQPQHFGDGTRLSIL.

Concerning this clone: This same CDR3 is encoded by further DNA sequences in the sample. In DNA, the CDR3 is TGTGCCAGCAGCCTGTCCACAGATACGCAGTATTTT. This gives the protein CASSLSTDTQYF. V usage is TRBV5-4 and J usage is TRBJ2-3; D gene ambiguous. This CDR3 spans 12 amino acids. Germline assignment: CDR1 SGHNT and CDR2 YYREEE (reference sequence). V lost 4 bases and J 2 bases, leaving 5 bases between the germline ends.

This clone has only one observation. The gene calls are TRBV5-8 and TRBJ1-1; 9 nucleotides line up with TRBD1. Per germline, CDR1 SGHTS and CDR2 YDEGEE. The CDR3 is 15 residues long. J was trimmed by 6 bases and V by 3 bases; bases with no gene match: 9. In nucleotides, the CDR3 is TGTGCCAGCAGCTCAGGACAGGGGATGGCCCCTGAAGCTTTCTTT. The encoded protein is CASSSGQGMAPEAFF. Supplemented by reference TRBV5-8 and TRBJ1-1, the full variable domain reads EAGVTQSPTHLIKTRGQQATLRCSPISGHTSVYWYQQALGLGLQFLLWYDEGEERNRGNFPPRFSGRQFPNYSSELNVNALELEDSALYLCASSSGQGMAPEAFFGQGTRLTVV.

The chain carries TRBV5-4 and TRBJ2-2; TRBD1 matches 7 bases. The V gene end was trimmed by 0 bases and the J gene end by 1 base; junction bases not matched to a gene: 0. The CDR3 spans 15 residues. Germline V gene lookup returns CDR1 SGHNT and CDR2 YYREEE (reference sequence). The CDR3 DNA follows: TGTGCCAGCAGCTTGGGGACAGGGAACACCGGGGAGCTGTTTTTT. It is translated as CASSLGTGNTGELFF.

This clone was seen once. This chain joins TRBV6-1 and TRBJ2-1, with D unresolved. Trimming removed 6 bases at V and 4 bases at J, with 7 bases between. Germline V gives CDR1 MNHNS, CDR2 SASEGT. The CDR3 extends over 12 amino acids. The CDR3, as DNA: TGTGCCAGCAGCGAAACGTACAATGAGCAGTTCTTC. Its translation is CASSETYNEQFF.

This chain joins TRBV7-7 and TRBJ2-7; D gene ambiguous. V was shortened by 2 bases and J by 2 bases, with 13 bases between the two germline ends. The CDR3 extends over 15 amino acids. Germline CDR1 and CDR2: SSHAT and FNYEAQ (reference sequence). CDR3 in DNA: TGTGCCAGCAGCTTACTGCCAGCTCCTCCCTACGAGCAGTACTTC. Protein sequence: CASSLLPAPPYEQYF.

This clone occurred once. The V and J genes are TRBV19 and TRBJ2-1; the match to TRBD1 covers 8 bases. Germline V CDR1 and CDR2: LNHDA, SQIVND (reference sequence). V was clipped by 5 bases and J by 3 bases; unmatched bases: 3. The CDR3 has 14 amino acids. The DNA of the CDR3 is TGTGCCAGTAGTTCCACAGGGGGCTACAATGAGCAGTTCTTC. Translation gives CASSSTGGYNEQFF.

The chain couples TRBV15 to TRBJ2-1; 7 nucleotides align to TRBD1. The CDR3 extends over 16 amino acids. J lost 2 bases, V lost 5 bases, and 9 bases had no gene match. Germline CDR1 is LNHNV and CDR2 is YYDKDF (reference sequence). In DNA form, the CDR3 reads TGTGCCACCAGCCCTCGCTTGGACAGGACCTACAATGAGCAGTTCTTC. It is translated as CATSPRLDRTYNEQFF.

V is TRBV29-1 and J is TRBJ2-2; 10 bases match TRBD1. Losses at the gene ends were 2 bases for V and 7 bases for J; bases not matched to a gene: 4. The CDR3 spans 14 residues. Germline assignment: CDR1 SQVTM and CDR2 ANQGSEA. The CDR3 protein is CSVEKTGGGGELFF. CDR3 DNA: TGCAGCGTTGAAAAGACAGGGGGCGGCGGGGAGCTGTTTTTT.

The V call is TRBV28, the J call TRBJ1-5, with 9 bases identical to TRBD1. The CDR3 is made up of 15 amino acids. Unmatched junction bases numbered 9, after V lost 7 bases and J lost 5 bases. Germline-derived CDR1 and CDR2 are MDHEN and SYDVKM. This CDR3 is CASIPPTGGDQPQHF. DNA for the CDR3: TGTGCCAGCATCCCTCCGACAGGGGGGGATCAGCCCCAGCATTTT.

The rearrangement joins TRBV2 to TRBJ1-5; D remains ambiguous. There are 13 residues in the CDR3. CDR1 is SNHLY and CDR2 is FYNNEI in the germline V gene. Trimming cost V 7 bases and J 10 bases, with 17 bases left between them. CDR3 region: CASNGNLGDPQHF. CDR3 DNA: TGTGCCAGCAACGGAAATCTTGGGGATCCCCAGCATTTT.

This chain joins TRBV19 and TRBJ2-3; D gene ambiguous. V dropped 7 bases and J dropped 2 bases, with 13 bases sitting between them. The CDR3 runs 14 residues. CDR1 is LNHDA and CDR2 is SQIVND in the germline V gene (reference sequence). In DNA, the CDR3 is TGTGCCAGTACCTCAACCGCCTACACAGATACGCAGTATTTT. Protein sequence: CASTSTAYTDTQYF.

The rearrangement uses TRBV4-3 and TRBJ1-6; D gene ambiguous. The CDR3 extends over 14 amino acids. The V end was cut by 4 bases, the J end by 5 bases, with 9 bases between. Per germline, CDR1 LGHNA and CDR2 YSLEER. This chain's CDR3 is CASSPLTNNSPLHF. The CDR3 region has the DNA TGCGCCAGCAGCCCACTTACGAATAATTCACCCCTCCACTTT.

This rearrangement joins TRBV5-1 to TRBJ2-1; D not certain. The CDR3 has 13 residues. Germline lookup yields CDR1 SGHRS and CDR2 YFSETQ. V was trimmed by 4 bases and J by 8 bases, leaving 13 bases between them. CDR3 region: CASSPAPAYEQFF. The DNA of the CDR3 is TGCGCCAGCAGCCCGGCCCCGGCGTATGAGCAGTTCTTC.